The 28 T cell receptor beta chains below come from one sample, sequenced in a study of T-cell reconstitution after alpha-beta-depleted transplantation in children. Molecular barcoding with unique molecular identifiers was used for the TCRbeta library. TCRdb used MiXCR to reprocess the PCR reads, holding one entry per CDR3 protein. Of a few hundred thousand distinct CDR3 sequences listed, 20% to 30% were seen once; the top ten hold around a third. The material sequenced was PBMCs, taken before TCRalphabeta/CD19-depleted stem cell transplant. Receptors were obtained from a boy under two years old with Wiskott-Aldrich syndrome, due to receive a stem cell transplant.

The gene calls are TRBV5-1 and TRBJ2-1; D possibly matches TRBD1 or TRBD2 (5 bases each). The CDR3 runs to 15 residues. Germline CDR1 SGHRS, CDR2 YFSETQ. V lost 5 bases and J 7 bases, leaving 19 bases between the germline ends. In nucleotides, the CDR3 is TGCGCCAGCAGGGTCCCCGGGACCAAGACTAATGAGCAGTTCTTC. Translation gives CASRVPGTKTNEQFF.

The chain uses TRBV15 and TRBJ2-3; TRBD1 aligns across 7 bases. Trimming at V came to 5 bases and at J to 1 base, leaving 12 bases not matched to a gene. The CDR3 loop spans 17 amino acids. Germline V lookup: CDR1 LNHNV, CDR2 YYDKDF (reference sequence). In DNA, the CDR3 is TGTGCCACCAGCGTACAGACAGGGAGATGGGGCACAGATACGCAGTATTTT. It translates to CATSVQTGRWGTDTQYF.

Here the CDR3 DNA reads TGTGCCAGCAACGCGGGATCTCGCGAGCAGTACTTC. This encodes CASNAGSREQYF. V usage is TRBV7-9 and J usage is TRBJ2-7, with D possibly being TRBD2 (6 bases). The CDR3 runs 12 residues. Per germline, CDR1 SEHNR and CDR2 FQNEAQ (reference sequence). V lost 7 bases and J lost 6, with 13 bases in between. The full variable domain, completed using reference TRBV7-9 and TRBJ2-7, is DTGVSQNPRHKITKRGQNVTFRCDPISEHNRLYWYRQTLGQGPEFLTYFQNEAQLEKSRLLSDRFSAERPKGSFSTLEIQRTEQGDSAMYLCASNAGSREQYFGPGTRLTVT.

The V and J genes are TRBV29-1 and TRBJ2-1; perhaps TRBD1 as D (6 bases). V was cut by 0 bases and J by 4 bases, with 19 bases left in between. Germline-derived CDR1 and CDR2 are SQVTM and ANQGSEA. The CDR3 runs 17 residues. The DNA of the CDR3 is TGCAGCGTTGAAGATCGAGGACAGCTAAGGGCGTACAATGAGCAGTTCTTC. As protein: CSVEDRGQLRAYNEQFF.

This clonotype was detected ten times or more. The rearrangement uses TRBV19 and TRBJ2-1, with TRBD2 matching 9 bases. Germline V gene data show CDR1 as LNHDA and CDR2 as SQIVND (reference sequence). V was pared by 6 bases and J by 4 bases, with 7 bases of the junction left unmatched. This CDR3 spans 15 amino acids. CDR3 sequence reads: CASSRGRASYNEQFF. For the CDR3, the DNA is TGTGCCAGTAGCCGCGGGAGGGCGAGTTACAATGAGCAGTTCTTC.

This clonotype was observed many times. The CDR3 loop is CASRDRAFTEAFF. The CDR3, as DNA: TGTGCCAGCAGGGACAGGGCCTTCACTGAAGCTTTCTTT. The chain carries TRBV6-1 and TRBJ1-1, with TRBD1 matching over 8 bases. The germline gives CDR1 MNHNS, CDR2 SASEGT. CDR3 length equals 13 residues. Unmatched junction bases numbered 4, after V lost 6 bases and J lost 4 bases.

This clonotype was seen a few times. The CDR3 loop is CASSKNFVTGSGNTIYF. The DNA of the CDR3 is TGCGCCAGCAGTAAGAATTTCGTCACAGGGTCTGGAAACACCATATATTTT. The chain carries TRBV10-2 and TRBJ1-3, with TRBD1 as a possible D gene (6 bases). The CDR3 is 17 residues long. The V gene lost 5 bases and the J gene lost 1 base, with 18 bases spanning the gap. CDR1 is WSHSY and CDR2 is SAAADI in the germline V gene.

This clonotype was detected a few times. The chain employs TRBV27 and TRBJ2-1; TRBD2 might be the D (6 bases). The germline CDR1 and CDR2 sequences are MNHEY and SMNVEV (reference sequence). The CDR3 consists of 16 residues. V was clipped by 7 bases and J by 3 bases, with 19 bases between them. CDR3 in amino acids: CASKLSVGTGYNEQFF. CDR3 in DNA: TGTGCCAGCAAGTTAAGCGTAGGGACTGGCTACAATGAGCAGTTCTTC.

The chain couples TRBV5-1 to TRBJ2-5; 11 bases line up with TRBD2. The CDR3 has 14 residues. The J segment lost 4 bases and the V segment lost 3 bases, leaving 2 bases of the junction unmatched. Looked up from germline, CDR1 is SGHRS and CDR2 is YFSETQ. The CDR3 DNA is TGCGCCAGCAGCTATGGACTAGCGGGAGAGACCCAGTACTTC. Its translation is CASSYGLAGETQYF.

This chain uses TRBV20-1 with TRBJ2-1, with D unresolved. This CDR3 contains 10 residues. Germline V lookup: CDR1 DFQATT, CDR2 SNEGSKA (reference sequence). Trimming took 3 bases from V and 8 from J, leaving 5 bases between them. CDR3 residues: CSASVDEQFF. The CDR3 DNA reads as TGCAGTGCTAGCGTGGATGAGCAGTTCTTC.

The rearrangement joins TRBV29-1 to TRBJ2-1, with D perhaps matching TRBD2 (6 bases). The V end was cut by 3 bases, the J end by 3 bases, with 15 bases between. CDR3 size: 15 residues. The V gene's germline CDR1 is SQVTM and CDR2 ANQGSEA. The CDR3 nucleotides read TGCAGCGTTGAGGCTAGCGCACGGAACTACAATGAGCAGTTCTTC. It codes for CSVEASARNYNEQFF.

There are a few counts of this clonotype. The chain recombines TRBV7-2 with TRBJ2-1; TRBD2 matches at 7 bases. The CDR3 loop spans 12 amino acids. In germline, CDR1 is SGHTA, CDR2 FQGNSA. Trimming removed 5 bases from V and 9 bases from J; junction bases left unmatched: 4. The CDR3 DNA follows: TGTGCCAGCAGCATACTAGCGCGTGAGCAGTTCTTC. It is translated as CASSILAREQFF.

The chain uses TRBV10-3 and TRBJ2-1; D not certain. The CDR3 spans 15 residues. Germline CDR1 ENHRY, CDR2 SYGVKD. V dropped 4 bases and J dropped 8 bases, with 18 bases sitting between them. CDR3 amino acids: CAISGRWSVVDEQFF. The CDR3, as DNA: TGTGCCATCAGTGGACGATGGAGCGTTGTAGATGAGCAGTTCTTC.

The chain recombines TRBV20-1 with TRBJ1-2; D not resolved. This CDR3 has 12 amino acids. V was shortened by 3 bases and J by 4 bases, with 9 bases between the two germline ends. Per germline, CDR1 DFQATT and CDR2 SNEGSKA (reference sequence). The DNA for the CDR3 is TGCAGTGCTAGGAACGGAAGCTATGGCTACACCTTC. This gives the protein CSARNGSYGYTF.

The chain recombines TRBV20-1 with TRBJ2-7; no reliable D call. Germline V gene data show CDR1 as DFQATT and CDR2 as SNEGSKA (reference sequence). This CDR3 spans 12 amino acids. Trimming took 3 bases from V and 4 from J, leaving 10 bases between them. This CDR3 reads CSARVRGYEQYF. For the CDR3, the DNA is TGCAGTGCTAGGGTTCGAGGATACGAGCAGTACTTC.

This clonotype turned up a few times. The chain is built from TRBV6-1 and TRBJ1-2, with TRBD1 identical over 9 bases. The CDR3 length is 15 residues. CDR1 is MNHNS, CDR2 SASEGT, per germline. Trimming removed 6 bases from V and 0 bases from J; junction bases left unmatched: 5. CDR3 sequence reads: CASRRQGGSNYGYTF. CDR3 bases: TGTGCCAGCAGGCGACAGGGGGGGTCTAACTATGGCTACACCTTC.

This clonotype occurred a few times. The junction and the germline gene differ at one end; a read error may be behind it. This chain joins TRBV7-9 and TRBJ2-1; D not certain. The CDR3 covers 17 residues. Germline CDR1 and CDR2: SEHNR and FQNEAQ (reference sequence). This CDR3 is CASRLGPLLKPDNEQFF. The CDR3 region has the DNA TGTGCCAGCAGGTTAGGCCCCCTTTTAAAACCAGACAATGAGCAGTTCTTC.

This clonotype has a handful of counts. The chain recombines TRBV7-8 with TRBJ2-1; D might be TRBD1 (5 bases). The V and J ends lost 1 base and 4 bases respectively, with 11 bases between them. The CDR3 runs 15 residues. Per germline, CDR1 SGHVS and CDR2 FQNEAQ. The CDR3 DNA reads TGTGCCAGCAGCTTAGAGGGGAAGAGTTACAATGAGCAGTTCTTC. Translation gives CASSLEGKSYNEQFF. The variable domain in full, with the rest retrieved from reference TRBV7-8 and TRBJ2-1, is GAGVSQSPRYKVAKRGQDVALRCDPISGHVSLFWYQQALGQGPEFLTYFQNEAQLDKSGLPSDRFFAERPEGSVSTLKIQRTQQEDSAVYLCASSLEGKSYNEQFFGPGTRLTVL.

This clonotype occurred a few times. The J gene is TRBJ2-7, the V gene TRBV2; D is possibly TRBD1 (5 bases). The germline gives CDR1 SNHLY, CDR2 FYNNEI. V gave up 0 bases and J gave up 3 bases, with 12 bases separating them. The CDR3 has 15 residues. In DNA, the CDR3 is TGTGCCAGCAGTGAAGCGCTTCAAAGGGGCTACGAGCAGTACTTC. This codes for CASSEALQRGYEQYF.

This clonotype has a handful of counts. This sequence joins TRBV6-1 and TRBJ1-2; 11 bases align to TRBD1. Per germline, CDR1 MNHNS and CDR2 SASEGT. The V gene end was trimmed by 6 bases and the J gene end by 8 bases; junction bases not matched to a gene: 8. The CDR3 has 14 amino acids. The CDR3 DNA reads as TGTGCCAGCAGGGGGACAGGGGGAGTTTACGGCTACACCTTC. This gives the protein CASRGTGGVYGYTF.

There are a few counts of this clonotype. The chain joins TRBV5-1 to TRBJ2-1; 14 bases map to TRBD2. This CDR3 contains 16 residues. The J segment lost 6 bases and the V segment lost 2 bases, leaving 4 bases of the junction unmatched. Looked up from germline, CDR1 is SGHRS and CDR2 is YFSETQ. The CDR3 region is CASSFGTSGRGNEQFF. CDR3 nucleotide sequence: TGCGCCAGCAGCTTCGGGACTAGCGGGAGAGGCAATGAGCAGTTCTTC.

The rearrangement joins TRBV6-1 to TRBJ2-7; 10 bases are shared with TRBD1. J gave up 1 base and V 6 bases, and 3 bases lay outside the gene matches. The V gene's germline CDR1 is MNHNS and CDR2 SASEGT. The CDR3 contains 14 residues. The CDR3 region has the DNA TGTGCCAGCAGGACAGGGGGCTTTTCCTACGAGCAGTACTTC. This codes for CASRTGGFSYEQYF.

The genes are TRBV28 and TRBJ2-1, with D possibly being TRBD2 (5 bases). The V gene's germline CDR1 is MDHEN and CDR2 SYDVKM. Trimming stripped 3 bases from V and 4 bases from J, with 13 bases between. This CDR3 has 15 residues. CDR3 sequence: CASSFMTNTYNEQFF. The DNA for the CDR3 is TGTGCCAGCAGTTTTATGACTAACACATACAATGAGCAGTTCTTC.

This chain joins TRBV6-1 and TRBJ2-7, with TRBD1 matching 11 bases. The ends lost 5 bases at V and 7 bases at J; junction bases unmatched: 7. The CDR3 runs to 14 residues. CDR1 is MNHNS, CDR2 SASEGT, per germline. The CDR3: CASSTFGTGGEQYF. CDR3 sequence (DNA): TGTGCCAGCAGTACATTCGGGACAGGGGGGGAGCAGTACTTC.

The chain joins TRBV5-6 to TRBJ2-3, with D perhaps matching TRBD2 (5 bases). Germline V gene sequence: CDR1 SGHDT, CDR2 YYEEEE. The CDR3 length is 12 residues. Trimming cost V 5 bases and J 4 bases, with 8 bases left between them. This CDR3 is CASSGSADTQYF. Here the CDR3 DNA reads TGTGCCAGCAGTGGGAGTGCAGATACGCAGTATTTT. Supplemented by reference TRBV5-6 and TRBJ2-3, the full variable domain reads DAGVTQSPTHLIKTRGQQVTLRCSPKSGHDTVSWYQQALGQGPQFIFQYYEEEERQRGNFPDRFSGHQFPNYSSELNVNALLLGDSALYLCASSGSADTQYFGPGTRLTVL.

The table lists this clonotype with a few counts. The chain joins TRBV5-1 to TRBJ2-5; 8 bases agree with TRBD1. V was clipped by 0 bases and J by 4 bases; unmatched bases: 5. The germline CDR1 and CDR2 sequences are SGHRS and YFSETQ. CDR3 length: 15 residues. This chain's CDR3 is CASSLADRDIETQYF. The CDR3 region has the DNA TGCGCCAGCAGCTTGGCGGACAGGGATATAGAGACCCAGTACTTC.

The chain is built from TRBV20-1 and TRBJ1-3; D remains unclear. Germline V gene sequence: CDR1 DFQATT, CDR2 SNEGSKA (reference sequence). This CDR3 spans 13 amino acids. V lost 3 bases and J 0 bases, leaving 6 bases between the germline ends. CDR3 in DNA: TGCAGTGCTAGCAAGGTCTCTGGAAACACCATATATTTT. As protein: CSASKVSGNTIYF.

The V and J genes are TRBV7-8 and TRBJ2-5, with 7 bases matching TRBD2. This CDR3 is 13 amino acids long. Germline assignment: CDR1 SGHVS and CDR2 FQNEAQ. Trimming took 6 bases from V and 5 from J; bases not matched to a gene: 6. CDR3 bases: TGTGCCAGCAGTCGGACTAGTGAGGAGACCCAGTACTTC. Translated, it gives CASSRTSEETQYF.